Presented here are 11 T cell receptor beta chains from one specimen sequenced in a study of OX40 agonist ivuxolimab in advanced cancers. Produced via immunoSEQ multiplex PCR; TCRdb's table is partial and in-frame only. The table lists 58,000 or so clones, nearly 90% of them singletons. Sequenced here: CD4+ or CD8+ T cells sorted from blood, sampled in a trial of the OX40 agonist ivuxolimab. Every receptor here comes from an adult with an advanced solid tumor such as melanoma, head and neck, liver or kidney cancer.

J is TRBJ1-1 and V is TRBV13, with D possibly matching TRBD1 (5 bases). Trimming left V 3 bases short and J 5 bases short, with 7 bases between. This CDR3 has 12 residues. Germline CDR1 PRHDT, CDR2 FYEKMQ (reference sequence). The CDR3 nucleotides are TGTGCCAGCAGCTTGGGGCGGACTGAAGCTTTCTTT. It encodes CASSLGRTEAFF.

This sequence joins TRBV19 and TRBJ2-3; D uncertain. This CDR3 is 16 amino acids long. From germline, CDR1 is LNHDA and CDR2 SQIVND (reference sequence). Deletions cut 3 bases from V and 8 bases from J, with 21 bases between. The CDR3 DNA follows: TGTGCCAGTAGTATTGGAACATCCGACCCTCCTGGTACGCAGTATTTT. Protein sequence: CASSIGTSDPPGTQYF.

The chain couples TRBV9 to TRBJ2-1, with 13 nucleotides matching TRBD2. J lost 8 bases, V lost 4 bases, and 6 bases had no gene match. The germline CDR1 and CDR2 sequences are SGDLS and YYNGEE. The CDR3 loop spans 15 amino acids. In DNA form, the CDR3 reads TGTGCCAGCAGCCCGGGACTAGCGGGGAGCCATGAGCAGTTCTTC. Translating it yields CASSPGLAGSHEQFF.

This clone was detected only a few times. The CDR3 loop reads CASSLLRTSGTYEQYF. The CDR3, as DNA: TGTGCCAGCAGTTTACTAAGGACTAGCGGGACCTACGAGCAGTACTTC. V gene TRBV27 combines with J gene TRBJ2-7; 12 nucleotides match TRBD2. Germline CDR1 MNHEY, CDR2 SMNVEV (reference sequence). The CDR3 has 16 amino acids. The junction had 4 bases not matched to a gene; V was cut back by 2 bases and J by 2 bases.

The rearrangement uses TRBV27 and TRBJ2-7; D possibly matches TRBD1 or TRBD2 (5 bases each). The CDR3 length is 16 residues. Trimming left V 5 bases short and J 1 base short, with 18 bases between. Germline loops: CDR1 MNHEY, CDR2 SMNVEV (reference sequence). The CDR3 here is CASSPLTGTASYEQYF. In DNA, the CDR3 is TGTGCCAGCAGTCCATTAACCGGGACGGCGTCCTACGAGCAGTACTTC.

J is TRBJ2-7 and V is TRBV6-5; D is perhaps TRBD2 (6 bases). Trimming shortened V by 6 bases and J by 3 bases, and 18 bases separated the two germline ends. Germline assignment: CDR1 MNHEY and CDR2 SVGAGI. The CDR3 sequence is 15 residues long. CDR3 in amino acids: CASSWAEGGNYEQYF. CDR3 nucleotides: TGTGCCAGCAGCTGGGCGGAGGGAGGTAACTACGAGCAGTACTTC.

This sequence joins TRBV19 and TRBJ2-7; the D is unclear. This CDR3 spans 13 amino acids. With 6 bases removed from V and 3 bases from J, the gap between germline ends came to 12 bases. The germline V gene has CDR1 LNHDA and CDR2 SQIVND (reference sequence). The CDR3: CASRISSNYEQYF. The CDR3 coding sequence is TGTGCCAGTAGAATCTCCTCAAACTACGAGCAGTACTTC.

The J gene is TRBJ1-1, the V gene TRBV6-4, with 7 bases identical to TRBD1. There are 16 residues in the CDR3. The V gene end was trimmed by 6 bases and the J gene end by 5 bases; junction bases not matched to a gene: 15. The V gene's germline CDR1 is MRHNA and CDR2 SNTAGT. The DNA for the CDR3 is TGTGCCAGCAGAGACGACACGCGACAGGGCGGGACTGAAGCTTTCTTT. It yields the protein CASRDDTRQGGTEAFF.

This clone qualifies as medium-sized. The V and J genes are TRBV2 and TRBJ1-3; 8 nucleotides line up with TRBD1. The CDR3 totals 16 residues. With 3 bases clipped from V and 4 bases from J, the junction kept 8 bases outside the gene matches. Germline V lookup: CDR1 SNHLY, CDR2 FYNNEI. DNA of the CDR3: TGTGCCAGCAGTGATGGACAGGGTGCCTTAGGAAACACCATATATTTT. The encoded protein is CASSDGQGALGNTIYF.

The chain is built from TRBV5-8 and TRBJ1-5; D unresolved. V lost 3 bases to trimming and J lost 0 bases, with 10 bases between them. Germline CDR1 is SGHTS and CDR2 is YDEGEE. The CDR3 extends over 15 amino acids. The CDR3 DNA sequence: TGTGCCAGCAGCTCAACCGAGTATAGCAATCAGCCCCAGCATTTT. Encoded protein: CASSSTEYSNQPQHF.

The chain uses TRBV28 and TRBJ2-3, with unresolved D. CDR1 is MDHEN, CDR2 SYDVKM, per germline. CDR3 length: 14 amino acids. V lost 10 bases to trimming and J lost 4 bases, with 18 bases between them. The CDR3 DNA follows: TGTGCCATCGCAACCCTGGGTATCGCAGATACGCAGTATTTT. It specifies CAIATLGIADTQYF.